This T cell receptor beta chain came from a study of post-analysis software for immune sequencing data. Prepared TCR beta cDNA libraries contained unique molecular identifiers. TCRdb independently ran MiXCR on the PCR reads; one entry per CDR3 protein. Of about 680,000 distinct CDR3 sequences in the sample, approximately 60% were seen once. The source material was blood. This TCR was recovered from a girl aged 2-10 years with multiple sclerosis.

The CDR3 loop is CASSQGYFLGQSGSGANVLTF. In DNA form, the CDR3 reads TGCGCCAGCAGCCAAGGGTATTTTTTAGGACAGTCGGGATCTGGGGCCAACGTCCTGACTTTC. V and J are TRBV4-3 and TRBJ2-6; D is possibly TRBD1 (6 bases). Germline CDR1 LGHNA, CDR2 YSLEER. CDR3 length: 21 amino acids. V was clipped by 1 base and J by 1 base, with 23 bases between them.